This T cell receptor beta chain is from a study of blood T cell repertoires in COVID-19. Across the whole study: Samples taken during acute and convalescent COVID-19 were collected in the United States, Italy and Spain. In each case, the material was cDNA or gDNA derived from T cells, B-cell-depleted T cells, or PBMCs.

Germline CDR1 MNHEY, CDR2 SVGAGI. The CDR3 has 13 residues. Between the trimmed V and J ends, which lost 7 bases and 4 bases, there was a span of 13 bases. Per the original methods: Reference gene primers were amplified, and this amplification served to estimate nucleated cell counts. Using immunoSEQ multiplex PCR, the repertoire was profiled, and TCRdb retains in-frame clones only, with some absent. The DNA gave D and trimming, while V, J and clone size come from that table. The data hold more than 200,000 clones, with roughly 90% observed a single time. The chain has TRBV6-5 and TRBJ1-2, with D maybe TRBD1 (6 bases). The sequence was collected from a human donor in a cohort sampled during active COVID-19. Sequences were obtained from peripheral blood. The CDR3 region has the DNA TGTGCCAGCACCCCAGGGGCCGGCTATGGCTACACCTTC. Its protein product is CASTPGAGYGYTF.